These T cell receptor beta chains were read from a single sample in a study of cytomegalovirus exposure and HLA in healthy donors. The data were produced by immunoSEQ multiplex PCR, yet TCRdb's version contains in-frame clones alone and is incomplete. The table shows roughly 330,000 clones, with around 90% occurring only once. The material sequenced was PBMCs. The receptors were sampled from a woman between 25 and 40 years old in good health and CMV-seropositive. The CDR3 runs from the conserved cysteine through the conserved F or W. The D gene is left open where the match is weak. Size values are once, few and many counts, or a class for expanded clones, and some rows have none.

j_gene	abundance	v_gene	len	d_gene	CDR3aa	CDR3nt
TRBJ1-2	NA	TRBV30	12	TRBD1	CAWSSATGPYTF	TGTGCCTGGAGTTCCGCGACAGGGCCCTACACCTTC
TRBJ1-5	NA	TRBV6-1	15	TRBD1	CATPGQGAKYQPQHF	TGTGCCACCCCGGGGCAGGGGGCAAAATATCAGCCCCAGCATTTT
TRBJ2-5	NA	TRBV27	15	TRBD2	CASRLAGAPQETQYF	TGTGCCAGTCGACTAGCGGGGGCCCCCCAAGAGACCCAGTACTTC
TRBJ2-7	NA	TRBV7-2	15	NA	CASSSSPGTQYEQYF	TGTGCCAGCAGCTCGAGCCCCGGGACGCAGTACGAGCAGTACTTC
TRBJ2-2	NA	TRBV14	14	TRBD2	CASSRRTSTGELFF	TGTGCCAGCAGCCGCAGGACTAGTACCGGGGAGCTGTTTTTT
TRBJ1-1	once	TRBV6-1	14	NA	CASSATGRSTEAFF	TGTGCCAGCAGTGCCACAGGGCGGAGTACTGAAGCTTTCTTT
TRBJ1-2	NA	TRBV9	13	TRBD1	CASSGTGEQGYTF	TGTGCCAGCAGCGGAACAGGGGAACAAGGCTACACCTTC
TRBJ2-5	NA	TRBV14	13	NA	CASSQLGQETQYF	TGTGCCAGCAGCCAACTAGGTCAAGAGACCCAGTACTTC
TRBJ2-1	NA	TRBV7-9	14	NA	CASSLGQANNEQFF	TGTGCCAGCAGCTTAGGGCAGGCCAACAATGAGCAGTTCTTC
TRBJ1-1	NA	TRBV27	12	NA	CASSLDCYTAFF	TGTGCCAGCAGTTTAGACTGTTATACAGCTTTCTTT
TRBJ2-7	NA	TRBV9	14	NA	CASSPSTSFYEQYF	TGTGCCAGCAGCCCTTCTACCTCTTTTTACGAGCAGTACTTC
TRBJ1-5	few	TRBV30	13	NA	CAWSGSHNQPQHF	TGTGCCTGGAGTGGGAGTCACAATCAGCCCCAGCATTTT
TRBJ2-5	NA	TRBV9	15	TRBD2	CASSVVVGGLETQYF	TGTGCCAGCAGCGTAGTGGTGGGAGGGTTGGAGACCCAGTACTTC
TRBJ1-1	once	TRBV2	14	TRBD1	CASSLGQENTEAFF	TGTGCCAGCAGTTTGGGACAGGAGAACACTGAAGCTTTCTTT
TRBJ1-6	NA	TRBV7-6	15	NA	CASSLASGDNSPLHF	TGTGCCAGCAGCTTAGCTTCTGGGGATAATTCACCCCTCCACTTT
TRBJ2-7	NA	TRBV19	13	TRBD2	CASSYSGGYEQYF	TGTGCCAGTAGCTACTCGGGAGGCTACGAGCAGTACTTC
TRBJ2-3	NA	TRBV6-5	13	TRBD2	CASRSGGTDTQYF	TGTGCCAGCAGAAGCGGGGGCACAGATACGCAGTATTTT
TRBJ1-5	NA	TRBV14	17	NA	CASSQEPRGHSNQPQHF	TGTGCCAGCAGCCAGGAGCCCAGAGGCCATAGCAATCAGCCCCAGCATTTT
TRBJ1-1	NA	TRBV29-1	13	NA	CSARRGMGTEAFF	TGCAGCGCCCGCAGAGGAATGGGCACTGAAGCTTTCTTT
TRBJ2-1	NA	TRBV9	15	NA	CASSAREYSYNEQFF	TGTGCCAGCAGCGCCAGGGAATACTCCTACAATGAGCAGTTCTTC
TRBJ1-5	NA	TRBV28	17	NA	CASSLDWGPNSNQPQHF	TGTGCCAGCAGTTTAGATTGGGGGCCTAATAGCAATCAGCCCCAGCATTTT
TRBJ1-2	few	TRBV7-2	14	NA	CASSRDGGPYGYTF	TGTGCCAGCAGCAGGGACGGTGGGCCCTATGGCTACACCTTC
TRBJ2-5	NA	TRBV5-6	13	TRBD2	CASSFWEGETQYF	TGTGCCAGCAGCTTTTGGGAGGGAGAGACCCAGTACTTC
TRBJ1-2	NA	TRBV2	12	NA	CASSEAKRGRGF	TGTGCCAGCAGTGAAGCCAAGAGGGGTAGGGGTTTC
TRBJ1-2	NA	TRBV23-1	16	NA	CASSQSAPGSNYGYTF	TGCGCCAGCAGTCAATCGGCGCCAGGGTCTAACTATGGCTACACCTTC
TRBJ2-3	NA	TRBV7-7	15	NA	CASSLTPTSTDTQYF	TGTGCCAGCAGCTTAACTCCAACTAGCACAGATACGCAGTATTTT
TRBJ2-5	NA	TRBV4-2	15	NA	CASSQVSTAQETQYF	TGTGCCAGCAGCCAAGTTTCGACTGCCCAAGAGACCCAGTACTTC
TRBJ2-2	NA	TRBV11-2	14	NA	CASSLDAITGELFF	TGTGCCAGCAGCTTAGACGCCATCACCGGGGAGCTGTTTTTT
TRBJ2-2	NA	TRBV2	16	NA	CASSDGGSGNTGELFF	TGTGCCAGCAGTGATGGTGGTAGCGGGAACACCGGGGAGCTGTTTTTT
TRBJ2-3	NA	TRBV4-3	17	NA	CASSQESIGGRTDTQYF	TGCGCCAGCAGCCAAGAGTCGATAGGAGGCCGCACAGATACGCAGTATTTT
TRBJ1-6	few	TRBV7-2	14	NA	CASSFLSRNSPLHF	TGTGCCAGCAGCTTCTTGTCCCGGAATTCACCCCTCCACTTT
TRBJ1-3	NA	TRBV7-2	14	NA	CASIPLGRGNTIYF	TGTGCCAGCATTCCCTTAGGACGTGGAAACACCATATATTTT
TRBJ1-1	NA	TRBV5-1	15	TRBD1	CASSAGQGRGTEAFF	TGCGCCAGCAGCGCAGGACAGGGGCGTGGCACTGAAGCTTTCTTT
TRBJ1-1	NA	TRBV6-6	13	NA	CASRQGSVTEAFF	TGTGCCAGCAGACAGGGCTCGGTCACTGAAGCTTTCTTT
TRBJ2-1	NA	TRBV4-3	14	NA	CASSQELSYNEQFF	TGCGCCAGCAGCCAAGAGCTATCTTACAATGAGCAGTTCTTC
TRBJ1-6	NA	TRBV13	14	NA	CASNIQGRHSPLHF	TGTGCCAGCAACATACAGGGCCGGCATTCACCCCTCCACTTT
TRBJ2-7	NA	TRBV21-1	16	NA	CASSKEGYIDSYEQYF	TGTGCCAGCAGCAAAGAGGGCTACATAGACTCCTACGAGCAGTACTTC
TRBJ1-2	NA	TRBV28	12	NA	CASSSRIRGYTF	TGTGCCAGCAGTTCCAGGATTCGCGGCTACACCTTC
TRBJ2-7	NA	TRBV27	13	NA	CASSLSVLSEQYF	TGTGCCAGCAGTTTATCGGTGCTGAGCGAGCAGTACTTC
TRBJ1-2	NA	TRBV5-8	14	TRBD1	CASSLPVSTGILTF	TGTGCCAGCAGCTTGCCCGTGTCGACAGGGATCTTGACCTTC
TRBJ2-6	NA	TRBV6-6	15	TRBD1	CASSKQGYGANVLTF	TGTGCCAGCAGTAAACAGGGGTATGGGGCCAACGTCCTGACTTTC
TRBJ1-1	NA	TRBV6-1	15	NA	CASRMGEGPNTEAFF	TGTGCCAGCAGAATGGGGGAGGGACCGAACACTGAAGCTTTCTTT
TRBJ2-3	NA	TRBV9	17	TRBD2	CASSVEASGGLTDTQYF	TGTGCCAGCAGCGTAGAAGCTAGCGGGGGGCTCACAGATACGCAGTATTTT
TRBJ1-1	NA	TRBV25-1	13	NA	CASRGRGNTEAFF	TGTGCCAGCAGGGGCAGGGGGAACACTGAAGCTTTCTTT
TRBJ2-7	NA	TRBV5-4	15	TRBD2	CASSPETSGSGEQYF	TGTGCCAGCAGCCCCGAGACTAGCGGGAGTGGGGAGCAGTACTTC
TRBJ2-7	NA	TRBV28	15	NA	CASSLGGQVTYEQYF	TGTGCCAGCAGTTTAGGAGGCCAGGTAACCTACGAGCAGTACTTC
TRBJ2-5	few	TRBV7-6	15	TRBD1	CASSAGTGVQETQYF	TGTGCCAGCAGCGCGGGGACAGGTGTCCAAGAGACCCAGTACTTC
TRBJ2-1	NA	TRBV9	20	TRBD2	CASSVSGLAGDPGIYNEQFF	TGTGCCAGCAGCGTCTCCGGATTAGCGGGAGACCCGGGGATCTACAATGAGCAGTTCTTC
TRBJ1-1	NA	TRBV6-6	14	NA	CASTPGIRRTEAFF	TGTGCCAGCACCCCCGGGATCCGGAGGACTGAAGCTTTCTTT
TRBJ1-4	NA	TRBV30	12	NA	CAWSGLDEKLFF	TGTGCCTGGAGTGGACTGGATGAAAAACTGTTTTTT
TRBJ2-7	NA	TRBV2	16	TRBD2	CASSEPPGTRAYEQYF	TGTGCCAGCAGTGAGCCCCCCGGGACTAGGGCCTACGAGCAGTACTTC
TRBJ1-1	NA	TRBV7-9	14	NA	CASSLESGTTEAFF	TGTGCCAGCAGCTTAGAAAGCGGGACGACTGAAGCTTTCTTT
TRBJ2-1	NA	TRBV4-3	13	NA	CASSDQGYNEQFF	TGCGCCAGCAGCGATCAGGGATACAATGAGCAGTTCTTC